This paragraph reports one T cell receptor beta chain. What it binds is unknown. Generated by immunoSEQ multiplex PCR, the TCRdb table keeps only in-frame clones and is missing some. The sample carries about 130,000 clones, roughly 90% recorded once. Trimming cost V 3 bases and J 0 bases, with 12 bases left between them. Germline CDR1 is MNHEY and CDR2 is SMNVEV (reference sequence). This CDR3 is 16 amino acids long. The source of the sample is a study of T cell responses to AZD1222 COVID-19 vaccine. Study overall: Samples with a second dose at about 4 or about 12 weeks were pooled together.

Study outcomes and limitations: When two AZD1222 doses had been given, Spike-specific TCR breadth and depth rose. Sampling that yielded the repertoires occurred only after the peak T cell response.

The chain recombines TRBV27 with TRBJ2-1; D remains ambiguous. The sample consisted of peripheral blood, taken on day 0 of AZD1222 vaccination. The source is an adult in good health. CDR3 sequence reads: CASSFRMGSSYNEQFF. DNA for the CDR3: TGTGCCAGCAGTTTTCGGATGGGAAGCTCCTACAATGAGCAGTTCTTC.